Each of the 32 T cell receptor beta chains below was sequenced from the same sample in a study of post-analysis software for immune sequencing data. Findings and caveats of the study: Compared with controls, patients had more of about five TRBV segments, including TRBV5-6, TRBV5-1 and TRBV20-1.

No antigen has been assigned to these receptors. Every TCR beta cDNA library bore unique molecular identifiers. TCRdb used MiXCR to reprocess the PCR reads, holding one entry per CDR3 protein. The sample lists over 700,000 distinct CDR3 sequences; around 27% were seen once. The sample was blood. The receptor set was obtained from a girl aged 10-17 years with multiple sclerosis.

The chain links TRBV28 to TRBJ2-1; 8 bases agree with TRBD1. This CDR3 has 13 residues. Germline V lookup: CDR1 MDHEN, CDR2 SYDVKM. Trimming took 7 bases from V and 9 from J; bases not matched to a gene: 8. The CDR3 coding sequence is TGTGCCAGCAACCGGACAGGGTTGAGTGAGCAGTTCTTC. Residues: CASNRTGLSEQFF. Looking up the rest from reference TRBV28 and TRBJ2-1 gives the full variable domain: DVKVTQSSRYLVKRTGEKVFLECVQDMDHENMFWYRQDPGLGLRLIYFSYDVKMKEKGDIPEGYSVSREKKERFSLILESASTNQTSMYLCASNRTGLSEQFFGPGTRLTVL.

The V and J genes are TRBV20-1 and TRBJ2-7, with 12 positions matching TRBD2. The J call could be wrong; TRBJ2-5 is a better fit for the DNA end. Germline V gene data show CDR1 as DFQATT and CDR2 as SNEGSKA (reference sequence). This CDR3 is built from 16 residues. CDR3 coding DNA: TGCAGTGCTAGAAAGGGACTAGCGGGTTGGGGGGAGACCCAGTACTTC. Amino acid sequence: CSARKGLAGWGETQYF.

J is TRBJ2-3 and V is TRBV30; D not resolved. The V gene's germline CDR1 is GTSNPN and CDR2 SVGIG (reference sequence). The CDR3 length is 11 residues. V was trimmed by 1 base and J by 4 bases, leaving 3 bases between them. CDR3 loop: CAWSEADTQYF. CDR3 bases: TGTGCCTGGAGTGAGGCAGATACGCAGTATTTT.

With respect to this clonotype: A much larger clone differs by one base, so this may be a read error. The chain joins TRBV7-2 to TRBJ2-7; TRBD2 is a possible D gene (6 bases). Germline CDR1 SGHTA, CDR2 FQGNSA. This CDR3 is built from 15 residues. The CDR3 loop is CASSFIERAHYVQYF. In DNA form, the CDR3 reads TGTGCCAGCAGCTTTATCGAGCGGGCCCACTACGTGCAGTACTTC.

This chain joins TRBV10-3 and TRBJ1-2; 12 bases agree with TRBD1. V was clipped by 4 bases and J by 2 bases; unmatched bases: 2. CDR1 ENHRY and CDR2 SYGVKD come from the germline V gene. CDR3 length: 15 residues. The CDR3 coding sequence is TGTGCCATCAGTGCCGGGACAGGGGGCAACTATGGCTACACCTTC. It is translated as CAISAGTGGNYGYTF.

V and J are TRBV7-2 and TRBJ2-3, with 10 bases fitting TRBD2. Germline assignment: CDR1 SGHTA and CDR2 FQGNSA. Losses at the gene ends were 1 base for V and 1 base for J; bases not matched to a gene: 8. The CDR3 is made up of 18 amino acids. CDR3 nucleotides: TGTGCCAGCAGCTTAGTCGGAGGGGGGACTAGCGGCACAGATACGCAGTATTTT. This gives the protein CASSLVGGGTSGTDTQYF.

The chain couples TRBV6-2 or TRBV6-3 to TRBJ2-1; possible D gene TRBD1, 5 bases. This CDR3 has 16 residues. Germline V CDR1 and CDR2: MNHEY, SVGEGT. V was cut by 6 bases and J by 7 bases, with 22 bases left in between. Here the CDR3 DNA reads TGTGCCAGCAGCCCAGACCCGCAGGGCGGATGGAATGAGCAGTTCTTC. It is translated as CASSPDPQGGWNEQFF.

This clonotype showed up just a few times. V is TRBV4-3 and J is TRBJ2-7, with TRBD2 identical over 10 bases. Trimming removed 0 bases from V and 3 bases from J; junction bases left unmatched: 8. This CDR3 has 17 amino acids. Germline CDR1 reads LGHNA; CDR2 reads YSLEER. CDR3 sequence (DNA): TGCGCCAGCAGCCAAGAGACGGGCCTAGCGGGAGTCTACGAGCAGTACTTC. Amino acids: CASSQETGLAGVYEQYF.

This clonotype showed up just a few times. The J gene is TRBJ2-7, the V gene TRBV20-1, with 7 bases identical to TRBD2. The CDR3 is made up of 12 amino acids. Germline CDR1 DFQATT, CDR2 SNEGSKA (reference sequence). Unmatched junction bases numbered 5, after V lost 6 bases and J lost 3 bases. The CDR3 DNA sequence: TGCAGTGCAGGGACTACCAACTACGAGCAGTACTTC. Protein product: CSAGTTNYEQYF.

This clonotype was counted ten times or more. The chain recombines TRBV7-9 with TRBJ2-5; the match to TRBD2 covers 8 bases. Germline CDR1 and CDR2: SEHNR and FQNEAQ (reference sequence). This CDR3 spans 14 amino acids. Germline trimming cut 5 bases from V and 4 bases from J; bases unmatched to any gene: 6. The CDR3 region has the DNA TGTGCCAGCAGCCTGGGAGCGGGAGTAGAGACCCAGTACTTC. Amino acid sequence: CASSLGAGVETQYF.

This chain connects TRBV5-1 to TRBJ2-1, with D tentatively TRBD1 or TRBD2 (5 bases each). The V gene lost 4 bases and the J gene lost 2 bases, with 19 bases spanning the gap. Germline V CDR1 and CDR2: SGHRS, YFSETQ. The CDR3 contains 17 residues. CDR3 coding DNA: TGCGCCAGCAGCAGGGACCCAGGACCGTCGGCCTACAATGAGCAGTTCTTC. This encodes CASSRDPGPSAYNEQFF.

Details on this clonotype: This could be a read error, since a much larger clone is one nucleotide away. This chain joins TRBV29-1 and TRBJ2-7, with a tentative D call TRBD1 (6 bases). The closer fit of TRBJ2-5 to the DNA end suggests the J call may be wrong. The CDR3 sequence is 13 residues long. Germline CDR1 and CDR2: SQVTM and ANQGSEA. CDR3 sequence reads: CSVEAQGRGTQYF. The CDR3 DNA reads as TGCAGCGTTGAGGCGCAGGGGCGCGGGACCCAGTACTTC.

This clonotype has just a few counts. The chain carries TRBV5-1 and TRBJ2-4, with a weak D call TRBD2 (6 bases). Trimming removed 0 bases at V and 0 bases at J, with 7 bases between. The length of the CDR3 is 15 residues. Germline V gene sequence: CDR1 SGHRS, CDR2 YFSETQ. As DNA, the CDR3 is TGCGCCAGCAGCTTGGTGGGGGGAGCCAAAAACATTCAGTACTTC. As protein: CASSLVGGAKNIQYF. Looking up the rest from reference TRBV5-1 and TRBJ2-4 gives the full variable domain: KAGVTQTPRYLIKTRGQQVTLSCSPISGHRSVSWYQQTPGQGLQFLFEYFSETQRNKGNFPGRFSGRQFSNSRSEMNVSTLELGDSALYLCASSLVGGAKNIQYFGAGTRLSVL.

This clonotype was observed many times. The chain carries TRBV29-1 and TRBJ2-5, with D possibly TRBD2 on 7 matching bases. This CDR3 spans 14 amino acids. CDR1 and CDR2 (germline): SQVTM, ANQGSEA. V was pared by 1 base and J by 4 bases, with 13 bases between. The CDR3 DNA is TGCAGCGTTGAAGTGGGGGGGCTCGGAGAGACCCAGTACTTC. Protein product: CSVEVGGLGETQYF.

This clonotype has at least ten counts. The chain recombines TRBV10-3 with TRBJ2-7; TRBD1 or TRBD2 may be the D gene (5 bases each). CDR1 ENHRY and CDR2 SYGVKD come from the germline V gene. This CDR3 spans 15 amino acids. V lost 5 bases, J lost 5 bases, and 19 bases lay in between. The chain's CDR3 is CAISHRDRTVDEQYF. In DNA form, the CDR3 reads TGTGCCATCAGTCACCGGGACCGTACGGTAGACGAGCAGTACTTC.

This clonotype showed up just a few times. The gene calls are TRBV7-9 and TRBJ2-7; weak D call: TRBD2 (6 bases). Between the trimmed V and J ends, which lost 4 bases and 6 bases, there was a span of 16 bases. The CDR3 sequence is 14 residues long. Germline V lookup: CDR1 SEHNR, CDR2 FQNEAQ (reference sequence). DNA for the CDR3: TGTGCCAGCAGCTGGGGGGACGGCCCTTCCGAGCAGTACTTC. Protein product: CASSWGDGPSEQYF.

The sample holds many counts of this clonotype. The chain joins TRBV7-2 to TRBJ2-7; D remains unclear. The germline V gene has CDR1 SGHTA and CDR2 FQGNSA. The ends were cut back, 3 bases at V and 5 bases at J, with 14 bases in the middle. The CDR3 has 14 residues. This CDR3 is CASSLAGVYHEQYF. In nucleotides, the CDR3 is TGTGCCAGCAGCTTGGCAGGAGTATACCACGAGCAGTACTTC.

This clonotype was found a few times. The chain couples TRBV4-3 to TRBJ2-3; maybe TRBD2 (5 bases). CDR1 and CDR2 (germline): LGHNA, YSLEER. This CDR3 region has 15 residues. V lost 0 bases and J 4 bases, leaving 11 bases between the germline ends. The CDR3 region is CASSQDPIGADTQYF. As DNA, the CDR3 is TGCGCCAGCAGCCAAGACCCAATCGGGGCAGATACGCAGTATTTT.

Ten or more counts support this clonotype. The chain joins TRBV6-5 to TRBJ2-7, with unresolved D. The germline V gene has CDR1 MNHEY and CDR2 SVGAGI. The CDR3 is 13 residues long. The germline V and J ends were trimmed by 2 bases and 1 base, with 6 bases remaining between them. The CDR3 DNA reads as TGTGCCAGCAGTTACCGAGAGTCCTACGAGCAGTACTTC. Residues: CASSYRESYEQYF.

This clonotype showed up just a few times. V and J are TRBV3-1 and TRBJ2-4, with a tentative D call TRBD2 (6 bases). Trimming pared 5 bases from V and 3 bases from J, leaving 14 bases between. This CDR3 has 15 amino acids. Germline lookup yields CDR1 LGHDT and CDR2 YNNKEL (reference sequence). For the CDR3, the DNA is TGTGCCAGCAGCTTGTTGGGGGGAGGCAAAAACATTCAGTACTTC. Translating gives CASSLLGGGKNIQYF.

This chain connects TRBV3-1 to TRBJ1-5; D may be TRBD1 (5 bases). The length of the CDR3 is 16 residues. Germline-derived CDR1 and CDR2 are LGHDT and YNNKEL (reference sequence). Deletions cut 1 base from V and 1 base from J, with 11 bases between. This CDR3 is CASSQGTWGSNQPQHF. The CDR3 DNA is TGTGCCAGCAGCCAAGGCACCTGGGGGAGCAATCAGCCCCAGCATTTT.

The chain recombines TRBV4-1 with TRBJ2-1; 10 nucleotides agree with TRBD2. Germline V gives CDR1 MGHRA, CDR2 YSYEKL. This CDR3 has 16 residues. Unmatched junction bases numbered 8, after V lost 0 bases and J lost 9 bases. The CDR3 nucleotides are TGCGCCAGCAGCCAAGAGGCTAGCGGGGGAGCTGGTGAGCAGTTCTTC. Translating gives CASSQEASGGAGEQFF.

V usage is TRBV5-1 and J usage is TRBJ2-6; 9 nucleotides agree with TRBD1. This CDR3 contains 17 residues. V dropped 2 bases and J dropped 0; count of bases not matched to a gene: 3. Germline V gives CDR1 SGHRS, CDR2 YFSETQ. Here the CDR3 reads CASSLGQGSSGANVLTF. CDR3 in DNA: TGCGCCAGCAGCTTAGGACAGGGGAGCTCTGGGGCCAACGTCCTGACTTTC.

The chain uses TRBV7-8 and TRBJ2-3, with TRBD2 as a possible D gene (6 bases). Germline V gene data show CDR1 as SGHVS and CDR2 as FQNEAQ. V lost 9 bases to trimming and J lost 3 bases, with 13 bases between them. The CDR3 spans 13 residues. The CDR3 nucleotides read TGTGCCAGTGGGACTCGGGGAACAGATACGCAGTATTTT. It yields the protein CASGTRGTDTQYF.

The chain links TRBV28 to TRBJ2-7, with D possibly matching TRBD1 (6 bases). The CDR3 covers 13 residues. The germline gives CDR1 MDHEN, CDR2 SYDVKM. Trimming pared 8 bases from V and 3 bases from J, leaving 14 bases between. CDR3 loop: CASWGQGIYEQYF. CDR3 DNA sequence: TGTGCCAGCTGGGGGCAGGGCATCTACGAGCAGTACTTC.

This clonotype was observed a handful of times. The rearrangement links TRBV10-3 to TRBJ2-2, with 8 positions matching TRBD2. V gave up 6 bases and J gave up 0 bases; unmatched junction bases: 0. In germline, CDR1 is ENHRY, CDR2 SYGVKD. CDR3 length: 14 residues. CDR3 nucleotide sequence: TGTGCCATCAGGGGACTAGCGAACACCGGGGAGCTGTTTTTT. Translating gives CAIRGLANTGELFF.

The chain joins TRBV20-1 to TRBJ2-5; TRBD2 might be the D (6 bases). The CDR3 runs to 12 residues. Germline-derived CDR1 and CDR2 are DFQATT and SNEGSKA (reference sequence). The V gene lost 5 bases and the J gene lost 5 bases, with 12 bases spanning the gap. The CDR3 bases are TGCAGTGCTCGGAGGGAAGTGGAGACCCAGTACTTC. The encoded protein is CSARREVETQYF.

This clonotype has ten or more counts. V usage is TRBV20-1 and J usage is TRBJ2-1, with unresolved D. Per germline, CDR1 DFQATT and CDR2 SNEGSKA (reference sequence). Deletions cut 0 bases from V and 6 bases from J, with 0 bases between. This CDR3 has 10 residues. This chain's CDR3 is CSARDNEQFF. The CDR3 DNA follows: TGCAGTGCTAGAGACAATGAGCAGTTCTTC.

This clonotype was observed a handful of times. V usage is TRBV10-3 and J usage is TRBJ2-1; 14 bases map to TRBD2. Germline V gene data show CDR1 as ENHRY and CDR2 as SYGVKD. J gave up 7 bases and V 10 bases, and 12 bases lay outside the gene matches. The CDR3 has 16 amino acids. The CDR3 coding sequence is TGTGCCACCGGGACTAGCGGGAGCTCAACGGGGAATGAGCAGTTCTTC. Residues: CATGTSGSSTGNEQFF.

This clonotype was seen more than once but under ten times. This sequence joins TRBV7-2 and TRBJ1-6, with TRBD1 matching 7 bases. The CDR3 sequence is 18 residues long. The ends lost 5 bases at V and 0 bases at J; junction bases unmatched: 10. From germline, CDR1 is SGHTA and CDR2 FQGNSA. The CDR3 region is CASSRRTGDSSYNSPLHF. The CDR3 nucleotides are TGTGCCAGCAGCCGCCGGACAGGAGACAGCTCCTATAATTCACCCCTCCACTTT.

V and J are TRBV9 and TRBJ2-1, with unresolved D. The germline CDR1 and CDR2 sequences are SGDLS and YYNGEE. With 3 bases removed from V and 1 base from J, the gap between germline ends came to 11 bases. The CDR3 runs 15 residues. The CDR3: CASSGASASYNEQFF. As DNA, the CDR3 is TGTGCCAGCAGCGGAGCATCCGCTTCCTACAATGAGCAGTTCTTC.

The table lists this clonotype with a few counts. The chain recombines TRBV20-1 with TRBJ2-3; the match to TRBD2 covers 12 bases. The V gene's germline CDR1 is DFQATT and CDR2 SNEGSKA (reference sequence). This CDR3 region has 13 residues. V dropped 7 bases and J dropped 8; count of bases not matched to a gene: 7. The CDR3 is CSVETSGSTTQYF. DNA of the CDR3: TGCAGTGTCGAGACTAGCGGGAGTACTACGCAGTATTTT.